This TCR beta chain originates from a study of blood T cells in healthy people across ages. V lost 7 bases, J lost 10 bases, and 14 bases lay in between. Per the germline V gene, CDR1 is SQVTM and CDR2 is ANQGSEA. The CDR3 consists of 11 residues. This clonotype has only a few counts. The authors ran a second PCR of about 6 to 12 cycles using a sample-barcoded 5' primer and a J-beta primer mix. TCRdb reprocessed the 5' RACE reads via MiXCR and lists one record per CDR3 protein. The sample consists of around 1,000,000 distinct CDR3 sequences, 20% to 25% of them appearing once. The sample was also reused in another study, on T cells of mothers and their children. That work adds: Overlap in related mother-child pairs always slightly exceeded unrelated pairs, never significantly.

The sequenced sample was blood. This rearrangement joins TRBV29-1 to TRBJ2-1; a possible D gene is TRBD2 (6 bases). This clonotype originated in a girl under 10 years old in good health. The CDR3 here is CSGGAAGEQFF. The CDR3 DNA reads as TGCAGCGGGGGCGCGGCGGGGGAGCAGTTCTTC.